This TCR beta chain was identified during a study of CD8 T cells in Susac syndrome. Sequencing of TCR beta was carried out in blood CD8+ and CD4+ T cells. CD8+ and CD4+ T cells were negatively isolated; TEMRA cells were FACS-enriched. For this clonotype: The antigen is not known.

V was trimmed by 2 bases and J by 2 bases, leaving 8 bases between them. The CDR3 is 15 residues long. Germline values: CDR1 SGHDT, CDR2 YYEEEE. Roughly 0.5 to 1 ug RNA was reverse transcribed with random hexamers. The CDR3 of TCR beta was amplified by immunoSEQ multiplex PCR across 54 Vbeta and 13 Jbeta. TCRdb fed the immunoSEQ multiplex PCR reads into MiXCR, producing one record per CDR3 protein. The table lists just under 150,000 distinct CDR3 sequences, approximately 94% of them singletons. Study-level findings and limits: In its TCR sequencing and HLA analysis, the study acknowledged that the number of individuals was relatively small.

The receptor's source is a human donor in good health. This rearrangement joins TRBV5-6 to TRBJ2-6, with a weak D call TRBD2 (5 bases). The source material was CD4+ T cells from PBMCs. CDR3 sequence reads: CASSFYGTGANVLTF. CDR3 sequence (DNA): TGTGCCAGCAGCTTTTACGGGACTGGGGCCAACGTCCTGACTTTC.